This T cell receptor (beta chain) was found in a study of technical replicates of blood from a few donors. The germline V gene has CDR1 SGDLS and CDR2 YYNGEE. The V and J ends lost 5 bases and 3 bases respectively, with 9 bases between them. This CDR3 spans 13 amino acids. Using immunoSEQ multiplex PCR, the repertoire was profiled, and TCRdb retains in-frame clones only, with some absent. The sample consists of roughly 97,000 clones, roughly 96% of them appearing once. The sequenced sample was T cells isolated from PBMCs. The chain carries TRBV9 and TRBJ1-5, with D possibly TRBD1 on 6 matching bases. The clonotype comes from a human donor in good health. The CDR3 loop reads CASSTGNNQPQHF. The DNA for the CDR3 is TGTGCCAGCAGTACAGGGAACAATCAGCCCCAGCATTTT.